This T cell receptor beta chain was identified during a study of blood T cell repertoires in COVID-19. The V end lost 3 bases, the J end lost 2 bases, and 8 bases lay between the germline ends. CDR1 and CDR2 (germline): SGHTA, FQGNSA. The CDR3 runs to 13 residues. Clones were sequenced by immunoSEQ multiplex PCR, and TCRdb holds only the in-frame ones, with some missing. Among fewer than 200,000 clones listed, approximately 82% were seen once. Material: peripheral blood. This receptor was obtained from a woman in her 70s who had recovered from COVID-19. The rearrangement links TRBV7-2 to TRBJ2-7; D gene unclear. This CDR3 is CASSLFSAYEQYF. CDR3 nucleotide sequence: TGTGCCAGCAGCTTGTTCTCGGCCTACGAGCAGTACTTC.